This T cell receptor beta chain emerged from a study of neurological immune-mediated disorders. The team produced cDNA through 5'RACE using 10-nucleotide random UMIs. Whenever a sequencing run was performed, it yielded over 190 million TCR-beta sequences from 15-18 subjects. TCRdb fed the 5' RACE reads into MiXCR, producing one record per CDR3 protein. Of 50,000 to 60,000 distinct CDR3 sequences listed, roughly 2.5% are singletons. Germline-derived CDR1 and CDR2 are SGHRS and YFSETQ. V was cut by 2 bases and J by 0 bases, with 10 bases left in between. This CDR3 is 15 amino acids long. Overall study results and limits: The most TCR clonal expansion was seen in HTLV-1-associated myelopathy, whereas the least was seen in multiple sclerosis, below the level in healthy controls.

PBMCs stored at -80 C, 2 million in total, were the source of the unsorted libraries. This clonotype was detected many times. Its antigen is unknown. V and J are TRBV5-1 and TRBJ2-3; D unclear. The sequenced material came from PBMCs. The sequence was obtained from a man aged 50 to 59 with multiple sclerosis. In DNA form, the CDR3 reads TGCGCCAGCAGCTTCACGGGTTCGAGCACAGATACGCAGTATTTT. Protein product: CASSFTGSSTDTQYF. The full variable domain, in which reference TRBV5-1 and TRBJ2-3 provide the parts outside the CDR3, is KAGVTQTPRYLIKTRGQQVTLSCSPISGHRSVSWYQQTPGQGLQFLFEYFSETQRNKGNFPGRFSGRQFSNSRSEMNVSTLELGDSALYLCASSFTGSSTDTQYFGPGTRLTVL.